The 28 T cell receptor beta chains below all came from one sample that was sequenced in a study of response to subunit inactivated influenza vaccine (dated by TCRdb to 2017 to 2018). Library preparation was by RT-PCR. Sequencing used an Illumina HiSeq 2500. The raw public reads went through TCRdb reprocessing: fastp at Q25, MiXCR clone calling, in-frame beta chains kept. Rows with one shared CDR3 protein collapse into an entry with the most common genes and DNA. The sample table holds a few hundred thousand distinct CDR3 sequences, of which 14% were seen once. The leading ten clones occupy over 8.5% of the sample. Material: PBMCs from blood, obtained 11 to 12 days after vaccination. The source of these receptors is a man over 45 who received an inactivated influenza vaccine. Donor details come from another sample of the same person, matched by shared clones.

The chain links TRBV6-5 to TRBJ1-3, with D possibly TRBD1 on 6 matching bases. The germline V and J ends were trimmed by 4 bases and 2 bases, with 12 bases remaining between them. The CDR3 loop spans 15 amino acids. The germline V gene has CDR1 MNHEY and CDR2 SVGAGI. The CDR3: CASSWSQGTGNTIYF. The CDR3 DNA sequence: TGTGCCAGCAGTTGGTCACAGGGAACTGGAAACACCATATATTTT.

The rearrangement links TRBV29-1 to TRBJ1-1; D unclear. Germline CDR1 SQVTM, CDR2 ANQGSEA. CDR3 length: 14 amino acids. The V and J ends lost 2 bases and 3 bases respectively, with 13 bases between them. CDR3 sequence (DNA): TGCAGCGTTGAAAGGCGTCGGAGGGACACTGAAGCTTTCTTT. This encodes CSVERRRRDTEAFF.

This chain links TRBV7-9 with TRBJ2-2, with D uncertain. The germline V gene has CDR1 SEHNR and CDR2 FQNEAQ (reference sequence). The CDR3 is made up of 13 amino acids. Trimming removed 7 bases from V and 6 bases from J, with 12 bases in between. CDR3 sequence reads: CASTRPTAGELFF. Here the CDR3 DNA reads TGTGCCAGCACCCGTCCGACCGCCGGGGAGCTGTTTTTT.

This clonotype showed up just a few times. The chain couples TRBV5-1 to TRBJ2-3; either TRBD1 or TRBD2 may supply D (5 bases each). The CDR3 totals 15 residues. Trimming cost V 3 bases and J 4 bases, with 15 bases left between them. The germline V gene encodes CDR1 SGHRS and CDR2 YFSETQ. The CDR3 bases are TGCGCCAGCAGCTCTGACGGGGCCTGGTCAGATACGCAGTATTTT. It is translated as CASSSDGAWSDTQYF.

This clonotype appeared a few times. CDR3 coding DNA: TGCAGCGCCTTACGGGGTTTTGGGGAAAAACTGTTTTTT. Its translation: CSALRGFGEKLFF. The gene calls are TRBV29-1 and TRBJ1-4, with D unclear. Germline V CDR1 and CDR2: SQVTM, ANQGSEA. V dropped 7 bases and J dropped 8 bases, with 17 bases sitting between them. There are 13 residues in the CDR3.

This chain uses TRBV5-1 with TRBJ2-2; D perhaps matches TRBD1 (6 bases). In germline, CDR1 is SGHRS, CDR2 YFSETQ. There are 14 residues in the CDR3. V lost 4 bases, J lost 5 bases, and 12 bases lay in between. The CDR3 region is CASSPRGLTGELFF. The CDR3 DNA is TGCGCCAGCAGCCCCAGGGGCCTAACCGGGGAGCTGTTTTTT.

In its sample, this clonotype was seen a few times. The V gene is TRBV29-1, the J gene TRBJ2-7, with 7 positions matching TRBD1. Germline-derived CDR1 and CDR2 are SQVTM and ANQGSEA. The CDR3 has 13 amino acids. V lost 5 bases, J lost 1 base, and 5 bases stayed unmatched. CDR3 coding DNA: TGCAGCGTTAATCTACAGGGGTCCTACGAGCAGTACTTC. Residues: CSVNLQGSYEQYF.

This clonotype was seen more than once but under ten times. The rearrangement uses TRBV19 and TRBJ1-1; no definite D call. Germline CDR1 is LNHDA and CDR2 is SQIVND (reference sequence). V shed 1 base and J shed 6 bases, with 15 bases lying between them. This CDR3 contains 15 residues. The CDR3 is CASSIGYARGAEAFF. DNA of the CDR3: TGTGCCAGTAGTATAGGCTATGCACGGGGAGCTGAAGCTTTCTTT.

The chain combines TRBV29-1 with TRBJ2-7; D possibly corresponds to TRBD1 (5 bases). Germline V CDR1 and CDR2: SQVTM, ANQGSEA. CDR3 length equals 13 residues. The ends were cut back, 1 base at V and 0 bases at J, with 7 bases in the middle. The CDR3 sequence: CSVEAGLSYEQYF. In DNA form, the CDR3 reads TGCAGCGTTGAAGCAGGGCTCTCCTACGAGCAGTACTTC.

This chain uses TRBV7-6 with TRBJ2-2; 8 bases align to TRBD1. Germline V gene lookup returns CDR1 SGHVS and CDR2 FNYEAQ. V gave up 0 bases and J gave up 2 bases; unmatched junction bases: 8. This CDR3 is built from 18 residues. This CDR3 is CASSLAPRQGINTGELFF. CDR3 coding DNA: TGTGCCAGCAGCTTAGCGCCCCGACAGGGGATAAACACCGGGGAGCTGTTTTTT.

There are a few counts of this clonotype. A junction end diverges from the germline sequence, so it may reflect a read error. The V gene is TRBV7-7, the J gene TRBJ2-3; 13 bases line up with TRBD2. From germline, CDR1 is SSHAT and CDR2 FNYEAQ (reference sequence). The CDR3 runs to 17 residues. In DNA, the CDR3 is TGTGCTAGCAGTCCACTAGCGGGGGGGCCGGTCACAGATACGCAGTATTTT. Translated: CASSPLAGGPVTDTQYF.

This clonotype was detected ten times or more. The chain couples TRBV12-3 or TRBV12-4 to TRBJ1-5; D ambiguous. The ends were cut back, 6 bases at V and 4 bases at J, with 16 bases in the middle. This CDR3 has 15 residues. The CDR3 DNA reads TGTGCCAGCAGCCTCTTCCTATATAGTAATCAGCCCCAGCATTTT. Translated: CASSLFLYSNQPQHF.

This chain connects TRBV6-1 to TRBJ2-7, with 10 bases fitting TRBD2. Trimming took 6 bases from V and 4 from J; bases not matched to a gene: 9. The CDR3 has 15 amino acids. Germline CDR1 and CDR2: MNHNS and SASEGT. CDR3 sequence: CASRQYSGRQYEQYF. CDR3 bases: TGTGCCAGCAGGCAATATAGCGGGAGGCAATACGAGCAGTACTTC.

This clonotype was seen a few times. This chain connects TRBV11-2 to TRBJ2-7, with unresolved D. CDR1 is SGHAT, CDR2 FQNNGV, per germline. This CDR3 is built from 15 residues. V dropped 1 base and J dropped 1 base, with 11 bases sitting between them. The CDR3: CASSLVLRDSYEQYF. The CDR3 DNA reads as TGTGCCAGCAGCTTAGTTTTAAGGGATTCCTACGAGCAGTACTTC.

V gene TRBV9 combines with J gene TRBJ1-4; D unresolved. Trimming stripped 4 bases from V and 3 bases from J, with 10 bases between. CDR3 length: 14 residues. Germline V lookup: CDR1 SGDLS, CDR2 YYNGEE. The CDR3 bases are TGTGCCAGCAGCCCAGGCGTGGCTAATGAAAAACTGTTTTTT. It encodes CASSPGVANEKLFF.

This clonotype came up many times. The genes are TRBV5-1 and TRBJ2-1, with D possibly called TRBD1 or TRBD2 (6 bases each). Germline V gene data show CDR1 as SGHRS and CDR2 as YFSETQ. The germline V and J ends were trimmed by 4 bases and 6 bases, with 14 bases remaining between them. The CDR3 is 14 residues long. The CDR3 sequence is CASSPDGGSNEQFF. CDR3 bases: TGCGCCAGCAGCCCTGACGGGGGCTCCAATGAGCAGTTCTTC.

This clonotype was seen only a few times. V and J are TRBV6-2 or TRBV6-3 and TRBJ2-1, with 12 bases fitting TRBD2. Germline V gene data show CDR1 as MNHEY and CDR2 as SVGEGT. The length of the CDR3 is 15 residues. V shed 4 bases, J shed 4 bases, and the junction held 2 bases outside the gene matches. CDR3 protein: CASSWGLAGYNEQFF. The CDR3 DNA reads TGTGCCAGCAGTTGGGGACTAGCGGGTTACAATGAGCAGTTCTTC.

J is TRBJ2-5 and V is TRBV27, with D perhaps TRBD1 (6 bases). The CDR3 has 15 amino acids. Deletions cut 3 bases from V and 4 bases from J, with 15 bases between. Germline assignment: CDR1 MNHEY and CDR2 SMNVEV (reference sequence). The CDR3 DNA is TGTGCCAGCAGTTTGAATTGGGGGCGAGGAGAGACCCAGTACTTC. This translates into CASSLNWGRGETQYF.

V gene TRBV3-1 combines with J gene TRBJ2-2, with 10 bases matching TRBD2. V lost 6 bases to trimming and J lost 5 bases; unmatched junction nucleotides: 3. Germline V gene data show CDR1 as LGHDT and CDR2 as YNNKEL (reference sequence). The CDR3 is 14 residues long. The CDR3 region is CASRATSGTGELFF. The CDR3 nucleotides read TGTGCCAGCAGAGCGACTAGCGGGACCGGGGAGCTGTTTTTT.

The genes are TRBV7-8 and TRBJ2-2, with a possible D match to TRBD2 (5 bases). The V gene lost 7 bases and the J gene lost 2 bases, with 14 bases spanning the gap. The CDR3 sequence is 15 residues long. From germline, CDR1 is SGHVS and CDR2 FQNEAQ. The CDR3 loop is CASKIGLINTGELFF. The CDR3 DNA reads as TGTGCCAGCAAAATCGGACTCATAAACACCGGGGAGCTGTTTTTT.

This clonotype was observed a handful of times. The chain recombines TRBV14 with TRBJ2-3, with TRBD1 as a possible D gene (6 bases). Looked up from germline, CDR1 is SGHDN and CDR2 is FVKESK. Between the trimmed V and J ends, which lost 0 bases and 7 bases, there was a span of 11 bases. The CDR3 spans 14 residues. The CDR3 loop reads CASSQEVRGYTQYF. CDR3 DNA sequence: TGTGCCAGCAGCCAAGAAGTCAGGGGATATACGCAGTATTTT.

The rearrangement joins TRBV6-1 to TRBJ1-5, with a tentative D call TRBD1 (5 bases). V dropped 6 bases and J dropped 1 base, with 7 bases sitting between them. Per germline, CDR1 MNHNS and CDR2 SASEGT. The CDR3 totals 13 residues. CDR3 sequence reads: CASSRESNQPQHF. The DNA of the CDR3 is TGTGCCAGCAGCAGGGAGAGCAATCAGCCCCAGCATTTT.

The V and J genes are TRBV5-1 and TRBJ2-7; no clear D. V lost 2 bases, J lost 4 bases, and 10 bases lay in between. This CDR3 spans 13 amino acids. The V gene's germline CDR1 is SGHRS and CDR2 YFSETQ. CDR3 region: CASSFFGPYEQYF. In DNA form, the CDR3 reads TGCGCCAGCAGCTTCTTCGGACCGTACGAGCAGTACTTC. Full variable domain (remainder filled in from reference TRBV5-1 and TRBJ2-7): KAGVTQTPRYLIKTRGQQVTLSCSPISGHRSVSWYQQTPGQGLQFLFEYFSETQRNKGNFPGRFSGRQFSNSRSEMNVSTLELGDSALYLCASSFFGPYEQYFGPGTRLTVT.

This clonotype was recorded many times. This chain connects TRBV4-1 to TRBJ2-1; 10 nucleotides line up with TRBD2. Germline V gives CDR1 MGHRA, CDR2 YSYEKL. Unmatched junction bases numbered 4, after V lost 2 bases and J lost 3 bases. CDR3 size: 16 residues. CDR3 nucleotide sequence: TGCGCCAGCAGCCAATCCCGGACTAGCGGCTACAATGAGCAGTTCTTC. Amino acid sequence: CASSQSRTSGYNEQFF.

This clonotype came up a few times. The J gene is TRBJ1-2, the V gene TRBV7-8, with 8 bases identical to TRBD1. The germline V gene encodes CDR1 SGHVS and CDR2 FQNEAQ. The length of the CDR3 is 14 residues. V lost 5 bases and J lost 3; bases outside the gene matches: 5. CDR3 protein: CASSPDRGDYGYTF. DNA for the CDR3: TGTGCCAGCAGCCCCGACAGGGGAGACTATGGCTACACCTTC.

This clonotype was counted only a few times. This rearrangement joins TRBV11-1 to TRBJ1-2; 9 bases line up with TRBD1. In germline, CDR1 is SGHAT, CDR2 FQDESV (reference sequence). There are 19 residues in the CDR3. With 2 bases clipped from V and 3 bases from J, the junction kept 16 bases outside the gene matches. The CDR3 coding sequence is TGTGCCAGCAGCTTATCTACTTTCGGCAGGGACAGGGTTTACTATGGCTACACCTTC. Residues: CASSLSTFGRDRVYYGYTF.

In this sample, this clonotype turned up a few times. This chain joins TRBV2 and TRBJ2-1; possibly TRBD1 for D (6 bases). V dropped 8 bases and J dropped 2 bases, with 16 bases sitting between them. There are 15 residues in the CDR3. CDR1 is SNHLY and CDR2 is FYNNEI in the germline V gene. The CDR3 region has the DNA TGTGCCAGCGGTCTCGAGAGACAGGCCTACAATGAGCAGTTCTTC. It is translated as CASGLERQAYNEQFF.

This clonotype showed up just a few times. The V and J genes are TRBV6-5 and TRBJ2-1; D is uncertain. The CDR3 has 14 amino acids. V was trimmed by 4 bases and J by 6 bases, leaving 13 bases between them. Germline CDR1 is MNHEY and CDR2 is SVGAGI. For the CDR3, the DNA is TGTGCCAGCAGTTTGCTAGACGTCCGCAATGAGCAGTTCTTC. This sequence encodes CASSLLDVRNEQFF.